The present T cell receptor (beta chain) was sequenced within a study of CD8+CD57+ T cells in acquired aplastic anemia. Template material for TCR beta VDJ and CDR3 profiling consisted of genomic DNA. Each CDR3 protein is one row after TCRdb ran MiXCR on the reads. This sample yields 120,000 or so distinct CDR3 sequences, of which over 30% are seen a single time; roughly 2.7% belongs to the top ten. This clonotype has at least ten counts. Previously, flow cytometry had revealed CD8+CD57+ cell expansion in the patients chosen for sequencing. The V gene end was trimmed by 6 bases and the J gene end by 4 bases; junction bases not matched to a gene: 8. Germline V gene sequence: CDR1 LNHDA, CDR2 SQIVND (reference sequence). The CDR3 spans 14 residues.

The material sequenced was sorted CD4+, CD8+, or CD8+CD57+ T cells (not recorded which) from PBMCs. This chain links TRBV19 with TRBJ1-1; TRBD1 matches at 7 bases. The TCR originated in a human donor with aplastic anemia. The CDR3: CASSTFRGSTEAFF. CDR3 DNA sequence: TGTGCCAGTAGCACATTCAGGGGGAGCACTGAAGCTTTCTTT.